The clone carrying this T cell receptor beta chain was seen many times. Investigators prepared the TCR beta libraries by applying iRepertoire HTBI primers and Arm-PCR of CDR3 regions. One entry per CDR3 protein, called by TCRdb with MiXCR from the multiplex PCR reads. In the table there are over 450,000 distinct CDR3 sequences, around a fifth of which are singletons. Time point described: persistent/refractory GD, antithyroid drugs over 5 years with positive TRAb. There was RNA extracted from PBMCs, and the TCR library was made from it. CDR1 and CDR2 from the germline V gene are SGHTA and FQGTGA. V was shortened by 5 bases and J by 5 bases, with 18 bases between the two germline ends. The CDR3 loop spans 15 amino acids. This sample was included in a study of regulatory T cells in long-lasting Graves disease.

The V and J genes are TRBV7-3 and TRBJ2-5; D may correspond to TRBD1 or TRBD2 (5 bases each). This TCR came from a female donor with Graves disease. Sequencing was performed on peripheral blood mononuclear cells (PBMCs), taken when the disease was refractory, from a patient treated with antithyroid drugs. DNA for the CDR3: TGTGCCAGCAGCCTAGGAAGGGGTACGGGGGAGACCCAGTACTTC. Its translation is CASSLGRGTGETQYF.